The 29 T cell receptor beta chains below all came from one sample that was sequenced in a study of cytomegalovirus exposure and HLA in healthy donors. With 60 Vbeta and 13 Jbeta primers, the PCR was carried out. Assay used: immunoSEQ multiplex PCR; TCRdb lists only in-frame clones, some missing. This sample's clone table lists fewer than 70,000 clones. Material: PBMCs. The source is a man aged 30-40 years in good health and CMV-seropositive.

V and J are TRBV7-9 and TRBJ2-7; possible D gene TRBD1, 5 bases. V lost 4 bases and J 8 bases, leaving 18 bases between the germline ends. CDR1 SEHNR and CDR2 FQNEAQ come from the germline V gene (reference sequence). This CDR3 has 14 residues. CDR3 DNA sequence: TGTGCCAGCAGCTCGGACATTCGCCCTACGAAGCAGTACTTC. Its protein product is CASSSDIRPTKQYF.

The genes are TRBV15 and TRBJ2-3; 7 positions match TRBD2. Trimming cost V 5 bases and J 4 bases; bases outside gene matches: 6. Germline assignment: CDR1 LNHNV and CDR2 YYDKDF (reference sequence). The CDR3 spans 14 residues. In DNA, the CDR3 is TGTGCCACCAGCGGCAGCGGGGAAGCAGATACGCAGTATTTT. It encodes CATSGSGEADTQYF.

V usage is TRBV6-1 and J usage is TRBJ2-7, with a weak D call TRBD2 (5 bases). CDR3 length: 19 residues. With 0 bases removed from V and 2 bases from J, the gap between germline ends came to 23 bases. Looked up from germline, CDR1 is MNHNS and CDR2 is SASEGT. CDR3 DNA sequence: TGTGCCAGCAGTGAAGCGCGGTGGGTTTGGAGGAAGAGCGCCTACGAGCAGTACTTC. This sequence encodes CASSEARWVWRKSAYEQYF.

The CDR3: CASSLRQGPGEKLFF. The CDR3 nucleotides are TGTGCCAGCAGCTTACGACAGGGCCCTGGGGAAAAACTGTTTTTT. The chain employs TRBV7-9 and TRBJ1-4; 7 nucleotides align to TRBD1. Germline assignment: CDR1 SEHNR and CDR2 FQNEAQ (reference sequence). The CDR3 loop spans 15 amino acids. V trimming: 2 bases; J trimming: 8 bases; junction bases outside the gene matches: 8. Complete variable domain (other parts from reference TRBV7-9 and TRBJ1-4): DTGVSQNPRHKITKRGQNVTFRCDPISEHNRLYWYRQTLGQGPEFLTYFQNEAQLEKSRLLSDRFSAERPKGSFSTLEIQRTEQGDSAMYLCASSLRQGPGEKLFFGSGTQLSVL.

This rearrangement joins TRBV2 to TRBJ2-1; possibly TRBD2 for D (5 bases). The length of the CDR3 is 17 residues. The germline V gene has CDR1 SNHLY and CDR2 FYNNEI. The V end was cut by 6 bases, the J end by 5 bases, with 23 bases between. The CDR3 protein is CASSETPSWSPNNEQFF. DNA for the CDR3: TGTGCCAGCAGCGAAACCCCTAGCTGGTCACCAAACAATGAGCAGTTCTTC.

The CDR3: CASSEALVGGRMNTEAFF. The CDR3 coding sequence is TGTGCCAGCAGTGAAGCGCTAGTAGGTGGCAGAATGAACACTGAAGCTTTCTTT. The J gene is TRBJ1-1, the V gene TRBV6-1; the D is unclear. V shed 0 bases and J shed 0 bases, with 17 bases lying between them. In germline, CDR1 is MNHNS, CDR2 SASEGT. This CDR3 contains 18 residues.

J is TRBJ1-1 and V is TRBV5-1; TRBD1 matches at 9 bases. The CDR3 has 16 residues. After removal of 2 bases from V and 0 bases from J, the junction contained 5 bases not matched to a gene. Germline V gene data show CDR1 as SGHRS and CDR2 as YFSETQ. CDR3 DNA sequence: TGCGCCAGCAGCTTTACCGGGACAGGGTTGAACACTGAAGCTTTCTTT. Residues: CASSFTGTGLNTEAFF.

The chain carries TRBV2 and TRBJ1-5; D remains unclear. The germline CDR1 and CDR2 sequences are SNHLY and FYNNEI. The ends were cut back, 3 bases at V and 6 bases at J, with 6 bases in the middle. This CDR3 comprises 12 residues. The CDR3 bases are TGTGCCAGCAGTGACTACAGTCAGCCCCAGCATTTT. Translation: CASSDYSQPQHF.

V is TRBV5-8 and J is TRBJ2-5; TRBD2 agrees at 8 bases. V lost 3 bases to trimming and J lost 5 bases; unmatched junction nucleotides: 6. Germline CDR1 and CDR2: SGHTS and YDEGEE. The CDR3 covers 14 residues. CDR3: CASSSGTRQETQYF. The CDR3 coding sequence is TGTGCCAGCAGCTCCGGGACTAGACAGGAGACCCAGTACTTC.

The V call is TRBV9, the J call TRBJ2-7; D is ambiguous. The V gene lost 0 bases and the J gene lost 1 base, with 8 bases spanning the gap. CDR1 and CDR2 (germline): SGDLS, YYNGEE. The CDR3 is 14 amino acids. The CDR3 spells CASSVDLVSYEQYF. DNA for the CDR3: TGTGCCAGCAGCGTAGATCTAGTTTCCTACGAGCAGTACTTC.

The J gene is TRBJ2-1, the V gene TRBV6-6, with 11 bases identical to TRBD2. CDR1 MNHNY and CDR2 SVGAGI come from the germline V gene (reference sequence). The junction had 6 bases not matched to a gene; V was cut back by 6 bases and J by 5 bases. The CDR3 spans 15 residues. This CDR3 is CASSRGTSGDNEQFF. The CDR3 DNA follows: TGTGCCAGCAGCCGAGGGACTAGCGGTGACAATGAGCAGTTCTTC.

The rearrangement joins TRBV29-1 to TRBJ1-2, with D possibly TRBD1 on 5 matching bases. CDR3 size: 13 residues. The V gene lost 3 bases and the J gene lost 3 bases, with 11 bases spanning the gap. Looked up from germline, CDR1 is SQVTM and CDR2 is ANQGSEA. The CDR3 sequence: CSVERQIHYGYTF. The CDR3 DNA is TGCAGCGTTGAGCGACAGATACACTATGGCTACACCTTC.

As regards this clone: A junction boundary mismatches the germline segment, possibly from a read error. The rearrangement uses TRBV30 and TRBJ2-1; D possibly corresponds to TRBD2 (6 bases). Per germline, CDR1 GTSNPN and CDR2 SVGIG (reference sequence). The CDR3 loop spans 15 amino acids. CDR3 sequence (DNA): TGTGCCGGGAGGAGGCAAACGAAAGGTCACAATGAGCAGTTCTTC. The encoded protein is CAGRRQTKGHNEQFF.

The DNA for the CDR3 is TGTGCCAGCAGCTCCTACGGAGGAGATAATTCACCCCTCCACTTT. Translation gives CASSSYGGDNSPLHF. This chain connects TRBV7-9 to TRBJ1-6; D remains unclear. With 4 bases removed from V and 5 bases from J, the gap between germline ends came to 12 bases. Germline CDR1 SEHNR, CDR2 FQNEAQ (reference sequence). The CDR3 loop spans 15 amino acids. Full variable domain (outside the CDR3, taken from reference TRBV7-9 and TRBJ1-6): DTGVSQNPRHKITKRGQNVTFRCDPISEHNRLYWYRQTLGQGPEFLTYFQNEAQLEKSRLLSDRFSAERPKGSFSTLEIQRTEQGDSAMYLCASSSYGGDNSPLHFGNGTRLTVT.

This chain connects TRBV5-1 to TRBJ1-1; D unresolved. The V and J ends lost 2 bases and 0 bases respectively, with 8 bases between them. CDR1 is SGHRS, CDR2 YFSETQ, per germline. CDR3 length: 14 residues. The DNA for the CDR3 is TGCGCCAGCAGCTTCCAGGCTATGAACACTGAAGCTTTCTTT. Residues: CASSFQAMNTEAFF.

With regard to this clone: The same CDR3 can be traced to other DNA sequences in this sample. The genes are TRBV21-1 and TRBJ2-1; no check of the table's D call, TRBD1, against the DNA was made. TRBV21-1 is a pseudogene. CDR3 length: 14 amino acids. The CDR3 protein is CASSKAPETNEQFF. DNA for the CDR3: TGTGCCAGCAGCAAAGCACCAGAAACCAATGAGCAGTTCTTC.

The rearrangement joins TRBV19 to TRBJ2-1; 7 nucleotides agree with TRBD2. The germline CDR1 and CDR2 sequences are LNHDA and SQIVND (reference sequence). Germline trimming cut 4 bases from V and 6 bases from J; bases unmatched to any gene: 9. The CDR3 runs to 15 residues. CDR3 sequence reads: CASSKIETSFNEQFF. For the CDR3, the DNA is TGTGCCAGTAGTAAGATAGAGACTAGCTTCAATGAGCAGTTCTTC. The variable domain in full, completed from reference TRBV19 and TRBJ2-1, reads DGGITQSPKYLFRKEGQNVTLSCEQNLNHDAMYWYRQDPGQGLRLIYYSQIVNDFQKGDIAEGYSVSREKKESFPLTVTSAQKNPTAFYLCASSKIETSFNEQFFGPGTRLTVL.

The genes are TRBV2 and TRBJ1-1, with 7 bases identical to TRBD1. Germline CDR1 is SNHLY and CDR2 is FYNNEI. V lost 2 bases to trimming and J lost 3 bases; unmatched junction nucleotides: 6. This CDR3 has 15 amino acids. CDR3 DNA sequence: TGTGCCAGCAGTGAACGCGACAGGGAAGACACTGAAGCTTTCTTT. The encoded protein is CASSERDREDTEAFF.

The rearrangement links TRBV7-2 to TRBJ2-2; 9 bases are shared with TRBD2. This CDR3 comprises 14 residues. V gave up 5 bases and J gave up 8 bases; unmatched junction bases: 6. Germline loops: CDR1 SGHTA, CDR2 FQGNSA. The CDR3 loop is CASSNRTSAGELFF. The CDR3 DNA is TGTGCCAGCAGCAATAGGACTAGCGCTGGGGAGCTGTTTTTT.

Details on this clone: Different DNA sequences within this sample yield the same CDR3. The J gene is TRBJ2-7, the V gene TRBV5-1; 14 nucleotides line up with TRBD2. The CDR3 extends over 15 amino acids. After removal of 2 bases from V and 3 bases from J, the junction contained 1 base not matched to a gene. Germline CDR1 and CDR2: SGHRS and YFSETQ. The CDR3 DNA is TGCGCCAGCAGCTTAGGACTAGCGGGAGGCTACGAGCAGTACTTC. Translated, it gives CASSLGLAGGYEQYF.

J is TRBJ2-7 and V is TRBV5-1, with D unresolved. This CDR3 contains 13 residues. Germline CDR1 reads SGHRS; CDR2 reads YFSETQ. V was shortened by 0 bases and J by 3 bases, with 7 bases between the two germline ends. In DNA, the CDR3 is TGCGCCAGCAGCTTGGGGCAAAACTACGAGCAGTACTTC. Translating it yields CASSLGQNYEQYF.

DNA for the CDR3: TGTGCCACCAGCAGAGTAGGATTAGGGGGCGCTTACCTCGGGGAGCTGTTTTTT. This translates into CATSRVGLGGAYLGELFF. The chain uses TRBV15 and TRBJ2-2; 7 bases line up with TRBD1. The CDR3 totals 18 residues. Germline loops: CDR1 LNHNV, CDR2 YYDKDF (reference sequence). The junction had 15 bases not matched to a gene; V was cut back by 1 base and J by 7 bases.

The rearrangement links TRBV10-3 to TRBJ2-1; 7 nucleotides match TRBD1. CDR1 is ENHRY, CDR2 SYGVKD, per germline. CDR3 length equals 14 residues. V dropped 4 bases and J dropped 5; count of bases not matched to a gene: 5. CDR3 amino acids: CAISASGQNNEQFF. The CDR3, as DNA: TGTGCCATCAGTGCCTCGGGACAGAACAATGAGCAGTTCTTC.

The chain combines TRBV5-1 with TRBJ1-1, with TRBD1 matching 7 bases. The CDR3 consists of 14 residues. Germline loops: CDR1 SGHRS, CDR2 YFSETQ. V lost 5 bases to trimming and J lost 0 bases; unmatched junction nucleotides: 4. DNA of the CDR3: TGCGCCAGCAGGGCCGGGACAGTGAACACTGAAGCTTTCTTT. As protein: CASRAGTVNTEAFF.

J is TRBJ2-2 and V is TRBV15; D gene ambiguous. V lost 0 bases, J lost 1 base, and 9 bases lay in between. CDR3 length: 16 residues. The germline V gene has CDR1 LNHNV and CDR2 YYDKDF (reference sequence). CDR3 region: CATSRESRKNTGELFF. DNA for the CDR3: TGTGCCACCAGCAGAGAGAGCAGGAAGAACACCGGGGAGCTGTTTTTT.

The rearrangement uses TRBV10-3 and TRBJ1-1; D unclear. The germline V and J ends were trimmed by 8 bases and 1 base, with 11 bases remaining between them. CDR1 and CDR2 from the germline V gene are ENHRY and SYGVKD. The CDR3 is 13 residues long. The CDR3 reads CAIASPGNTEAFF. CDR3 nucleotide sequence: TGTGCCATCGCTTCTCCAGGGAACACTGAAGCTTTCTTT.

With respect to this clone: This sample also contains other DNA sequences that code for the same CDR3. CDR3 DNA sequence: TGTGCCAGCAGCTTGGGGGGAGGCAATCAGCCCCAGCATTTT. Amino acid sequence: CASSLGGGNQPQHF. V is TRBV7-9 and J is TRBJ1-5, with D maybe TRBD1 (5 bases). In germline, CDR1 is SEHNR, CDR2 FQNEAQ (reference sequence). The CDR3 is 14 amino acids. The V gene lost 3 bases and the J gene lost 2 bases, with 8 bases spanning the gap.

This sequence joins TRBV4-1 and TRBJ2-7; a weak D match, TRBD2 (5 bases). CDR1 is MGHRA, CDR2 YSYEKL, per germline. The CDR3 is made up of 15 amino acids. The V end lost 4 bases, the J end lost 3 bases, and 16 bases lay between the germline ends. The CDR3 coding sequence is TGCGCCAGCAGCCCTTTCCCCACGGGGTACTACGAGCAGTACTTC. This translates into CASSPFPTGYYEQYF.

This rearrangement joins TRBV7-3 to TRBJ2-3; maybe TRBD2 (6 bases). V lost 5 bases, J lost 2 bases, and 11 bases lay in between. Germline lookup yields CDR1 SGHTA and CDR2 FQGTGA. This CDR3 region has 14 residues. As DNA, the CDR3 is TGTGCCAGCAGCGCTAGCGCTCACACAGATACGCAGTATTTT. It codes for CASSASAHTDTQYF.